This T cell receptor (beta chain) was identified during a study of T cells after yellow fever vaccination. Trimming left V 5 bases short and J 2 bases short, with 13 bases between. Germline CDR1 MNHEY, CDR2 SVGAGI. This CDR3 region has 15 residues. UMIs and a universal primer site were added when TCR cDNA was made by 5'RACE template switching. TCRdb itself ran the 5' RACE reads through MiXCR, one entry per CDR3 protein. Of under 400,000 distinct CDR3 sequences listed, around 13% were seen once; the top ten hold approximately 3.3%. The specimen comprised CD4+ T cells sorted from PBMCs, sampled 15 days after the yellow fever booster vaccination. The receptor comes from a man between 18 and 35 years old who received the YFV17D yellow fever vaccine. The rearrangement joins TRBV6-5 to TRBJ1-3; D uncertain. CDR3 region: CASSLRTGTGNTIYF. The CDR3 coding sequence is TGTGCCAGCAGTCTACGGACCGGAACTGGAAACACCATATATTTT.